The source of this TCR beta chain is a study of blood T cell repertoires in COVID-19. Study overall: In each case, the material was cDNA or gDNA derived from T cells, B-cell-depleted T cells, or PBMCs.

Using immunoSEQ multiplex PCR, the repertoire was profiled, and TCRdb retains in-frame clones only, with some absent. The sample holds under 110,000 clones, roughly nine tenths seen once. The germline V gene has CDR1 SGHRS and CDR2 YFSETQ. The CDR3 contains 17 residues. V lost 2 bases, J lost 5 bases, and 19 bases lay in between. Material: peripheral blood. The sequence derives from a man aged 50-59 years with acute or convalescent COVID-19. This chain joins TRBV5-1 and TRBJ1-4; possible D gene TRBD1, 6 bases. CDR3 residues: CASSLFNSGATNEKLFF. The CDR3 DNA reads as TGCGCCAGCAGCTTATTTAACTCAGGGGCCACCAATGAAAAACTGTTTTTT.